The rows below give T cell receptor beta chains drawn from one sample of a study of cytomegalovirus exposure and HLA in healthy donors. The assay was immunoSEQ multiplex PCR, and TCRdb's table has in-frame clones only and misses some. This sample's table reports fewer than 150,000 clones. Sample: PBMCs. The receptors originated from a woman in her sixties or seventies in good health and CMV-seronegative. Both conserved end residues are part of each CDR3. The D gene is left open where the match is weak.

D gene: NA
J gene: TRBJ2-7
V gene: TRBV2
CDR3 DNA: TGTGCCAGCAGTGAACGAACAGGGAATTACGAGCAGTACTTC
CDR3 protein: CASSERTGNYEQYF

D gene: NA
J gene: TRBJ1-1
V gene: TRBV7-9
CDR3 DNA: TGTGCCAGCAGCTATCCACAGGGTATCACTGAAGCTTTCTTT
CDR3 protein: CASSYPQGITEAFF

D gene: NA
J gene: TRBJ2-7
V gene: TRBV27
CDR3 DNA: TGTGCCAGCAGCTTACTCACAAGCTCCTACGAGCAGTACTTC
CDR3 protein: CASSLLTSSYEQYF

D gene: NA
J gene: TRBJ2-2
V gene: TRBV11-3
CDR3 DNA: TGTGCCAGCAGGACTGGGGCAGACACCGGGGAGCTGTTTTTT
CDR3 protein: CASRTGADTGELFF

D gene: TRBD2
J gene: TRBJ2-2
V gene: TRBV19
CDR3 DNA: TGTGCCAGTAGTAGGACTAGCGGGTCGGTCGGAAGCGGGGAGCTGTTTTTT
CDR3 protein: CASSRTSGSVGSGELFF

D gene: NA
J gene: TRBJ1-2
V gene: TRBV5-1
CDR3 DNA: TGCGCCAGCAGCCCTTTTCCGGGACAAATTAACTATGGCTACACCTTC
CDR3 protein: CASSPFPGQINYGYTF

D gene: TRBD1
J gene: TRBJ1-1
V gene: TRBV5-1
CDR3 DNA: TGCGCCAGCAGCTCGAGTACAGGGGCGGGCACTGAAACTTTCTTT
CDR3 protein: CASSSSTGAGTETFF

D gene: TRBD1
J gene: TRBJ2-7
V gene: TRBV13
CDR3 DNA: TGTGCCAGCAGCTTTGGGACAGAGACCTACGAGCAGTACTTC
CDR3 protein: CASSFGTETYEQYF

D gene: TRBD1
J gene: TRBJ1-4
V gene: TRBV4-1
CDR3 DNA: TGCGCCAGCAGCCAAGGACAGGGGATGGGGGAAAATGAAAAACTGTTTTTT
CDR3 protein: CASSQGQGMGENEKLFF

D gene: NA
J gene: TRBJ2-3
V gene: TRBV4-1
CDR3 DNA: TGCGCCAGCAGCCAAGGGGGAGACTCGAATACGCAGTATTTT
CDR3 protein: CASSQGGDSNTQYF

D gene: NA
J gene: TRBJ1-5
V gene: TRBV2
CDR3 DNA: TGTGCCAGCAGTCCTGGGAGAGTCGGGGGTAATCAGCCCCAGCATTTT
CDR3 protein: CASSPGRVGGNQPQHF

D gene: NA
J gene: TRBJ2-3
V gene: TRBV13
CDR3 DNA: TGTGCCAGCAGCCTCGGTTCTAATACGCAGTATTTT
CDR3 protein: CASSLGSNTQYF

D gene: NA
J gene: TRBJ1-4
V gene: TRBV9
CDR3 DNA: TGTGCCAGCAGCGTAGCTGCTGGGGGCAATGAAAAACTGTTTTTT
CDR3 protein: CASSVAAGGNEKLFF

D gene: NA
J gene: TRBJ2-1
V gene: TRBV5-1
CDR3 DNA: TGCGCCAGCACCACAGGCGGAGCCTACAATGAGCAGTTCTTC
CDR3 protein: CASTTGGAYNEQFF

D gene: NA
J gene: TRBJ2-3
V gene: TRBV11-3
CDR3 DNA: TGTGCCAGCAGCCAATACGGAGGGCCTACAGATACGCAGTATTTT
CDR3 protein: CASSQYGGPTDTQYF

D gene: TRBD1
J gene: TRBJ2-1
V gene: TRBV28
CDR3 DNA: TGTGCCAGCAGTTTATCGCTTGGACAGGGTTTATTCAATGAGCAGTTCTTC
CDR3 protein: CASSLSLGQGLFNEQFF

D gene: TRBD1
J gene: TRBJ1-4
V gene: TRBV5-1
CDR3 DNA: TGCGCCAGCAGCTTGCGACAGGGGAATGAAAAACTGTTTTTT
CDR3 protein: CASSLRQGNEKLFF

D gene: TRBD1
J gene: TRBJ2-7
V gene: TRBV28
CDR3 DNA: TGTGCCAGCACCCGAGACAGGGCCTACGAGCAGTACTTC
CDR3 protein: CASTRDRAYEQYF

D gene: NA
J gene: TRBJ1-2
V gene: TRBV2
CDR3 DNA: TGTGCCACCCGACCGGACAGTCGGGGCTACACCTTC
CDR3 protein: CATRPDSRGYTF

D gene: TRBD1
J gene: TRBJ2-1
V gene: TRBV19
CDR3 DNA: TGTGCCAGTAGTGGCCCGGGACAGCTAAGGGATGAGCAGTTCTTC
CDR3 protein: CASSGPGQLRDEQFF

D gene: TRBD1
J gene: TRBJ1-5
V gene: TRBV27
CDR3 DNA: TGTGCCAGCAGTTTCGGGGACAGGGTGGGGCAGCCCCAGCATTTT
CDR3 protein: CASSFGDRVGQPQHF

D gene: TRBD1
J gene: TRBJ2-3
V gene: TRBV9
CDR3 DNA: TGTGCCAGCAGCCCCCAAGGGACAGGGTCTTATTTCGACACAGATACGCAGTATTTT
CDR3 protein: CASSPQGTGSYFDTDTQYF

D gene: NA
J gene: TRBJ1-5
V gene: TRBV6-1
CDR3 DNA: TGTGCCAGCAGTGAGAGGACCGACTATAGCAATCAGCCCCAGCATTTT
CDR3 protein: CASSERTDYSNQPQHF

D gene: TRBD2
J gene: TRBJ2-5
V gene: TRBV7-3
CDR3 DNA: TGTGCCAGCAGCCTCTATAGCGGGCCACAAGAGACCCAGTACTTC
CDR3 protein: CASSLYSGPQETQYF

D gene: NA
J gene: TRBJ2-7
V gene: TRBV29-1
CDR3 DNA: TGCAGCGTCGAAATCCCAGACAGGATCTCCTACGAGCAGTACTTC
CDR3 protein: CSVEIPDRISYEQYF

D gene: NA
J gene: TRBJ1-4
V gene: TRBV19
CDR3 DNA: TGTGCCAGTATGGCAGGGAGGGAAGATACTAATGAAAAACTGTTTTTT
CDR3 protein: CASMAGREDTNEKLFF

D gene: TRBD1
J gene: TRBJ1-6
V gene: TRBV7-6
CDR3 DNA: TGTGCCAGCAGCAATACCCCGGGACAGCGCTCACCCCTCCACTTT
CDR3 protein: CASSNTPGQRSPLHF

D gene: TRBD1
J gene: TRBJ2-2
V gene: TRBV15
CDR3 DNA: TGTGCCACCAGCAGAGATGGGGGTTGGGACAGGGACACCGGGGAGCTGTTTTTT
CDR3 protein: CATSRDGGWDRDTGELFF